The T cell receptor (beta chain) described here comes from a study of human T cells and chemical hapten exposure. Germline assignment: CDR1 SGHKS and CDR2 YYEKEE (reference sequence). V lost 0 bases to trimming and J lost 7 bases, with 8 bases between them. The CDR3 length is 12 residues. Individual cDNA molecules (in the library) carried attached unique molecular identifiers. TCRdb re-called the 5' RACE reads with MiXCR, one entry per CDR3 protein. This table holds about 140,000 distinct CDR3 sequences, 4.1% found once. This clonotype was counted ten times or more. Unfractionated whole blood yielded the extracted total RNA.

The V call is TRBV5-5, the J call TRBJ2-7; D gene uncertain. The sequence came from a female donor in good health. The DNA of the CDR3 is TGTGCCAGCAGCTTGGGGCGAGAAGAGCAGTACTTC. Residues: CASSLGREEQYF.